The 27 T cell receptor beta chains below all came from one sample that was sequenced in a study of vaccination and CD4 T cells after COVID-19. Sequenced with the Oncomine TCR Beta short-read assay was DNA taken from cultured CD4+ T cells. A single record per CDR3 protein comes from TCRdb applying MiXCR to the PCR reads. The data show more than 15,000 distinct CDR3 sequences, with roughly 42% seen just once and around 6.9% held by the top ten. The treatment: roughly 10-day PBMC culture with coronavirus spike peptide pools or control peptides (ViraFEST assay). Antigens of these TCRs are unknown. This material consisted of CD4+ T cells from blood, cultured in vitro, taken before SARS-CoV-2 vaccination. The source is a human donor who had recovered from COVID-19.

V and J are TRBV15 and TRBJ2-3; no definite D call. Trimming removed 0 bases at V and 2 bases at J, with 3 bases between. CDR1 and CDR2 (germline): LNHNV, YYDKDF (reference sequence). The CDR3 spans 13 residues. CDR3 sequence (DNA): TGTGCCACCAGCAGAGATAACACAGATACGCAGTATTTT. This gives the protein CATSRDNTDTQYF.

This chain links TRBV6-5 with TRBJ1-5; TRBD1 is a possible D gene (6 bases). CDR1 and CDR2 from the germline V gene are MNHEY and SVGAGI. The V end was cut by 4 bases, the J end by 5 bases, with 15 bases between. There are 15 residues in the CDR3. CDR3 nucleotides: TGTGCCAGCAGTTGGGCAGGGGCGTCAGATCAGCCCCAGCATTTT. The encoded protein is CASSWAGASDQPQHF.

V is TRBV7-2 and J is TRBJ1-2, with a weak D call TRBD1 (5 bases). Germline V lookup: CDR1 SGHTA, CDR2 FQGNSA. The CDR3 length is 15 residues. Trimming removed 10 bases at V and 1 base at J, with 19 bases between. CDR3 coding DNA: TGTGCCATACGAGGCGGGTTGGGGGTTAACTATGGCTACACCTTC. Protein sequence: CAIRGGLGVNYGYTF.

This rearrangement joins TRBV4-3 to TRBJ2-6; D may be TRBD2 (5 bases). The CDR3 spans 15 residues. V was trimmed by 5 bases and J by 1 base, leaving 9 bases between them. Germline V CDR1 and CDR2: LGHNA, YSLEER. CDR3 DNA: TGCGCCAGCAGCGAAAGAGGGTCTGGGGCCAACGTCCTGACTTTC. It codes for CASSERGSGANVLTF.

This clonotype occurred once. The chain employs TRBV28 and TRBJ1-5; 8 bases agree with TRBD1. The CDR3 contains 13 residues. Germline trimming cut 8 bases from V and 2 bases from J; bases unmatched to any gene: 2. Germline CDR1 reads MDHEN; CDR2 reads SYDVKM. CDR3 region: CASDRGGNQPQHF. CDR3 nucleotide sequence: TGTGCCAGCGACAGGGGAGGCAATCAGCCCCAGCATTTT.

As DNA, the CDR3 is TGTGCCAGCAGACCCGGCCGGACAGGCCTGAACACTGAAGCTTTCTTT. Translation gives CASRPGRTGLNTEAFF. V usage is TRBV2 and J usage is TRBJ1-1, with 7 bases aligning to TRBD1. Germline CDR1 is SNHLY and CDR2 is FYNNEI. The V segment lost 6 bases and the J segment 0 bases; nucleotides outside the gene matches: 10. CDR3 length: 16 amino acids.

The chain employs TRBV6-5 and TRBJ2-7; the match to TRBD1 covers 7 bases. Germline CDR1 MNHEY, CDR2 SVGAGI. The CDR3 sequence is 13 residues long. J was trimmed by 6 bases and V by 8 bases; bases with no gene match: 10. The CDR3 here is CASGSRGQFEQYF. CDR3 DNA sequence: TGTGCCAGCGGTTCCCGGGGACAGTTCGAGCAGTACTTC.

V is TRBV11-2 and J is TRBJ2-7; D unresolved. The CDR3 spans 14 residues. The germline gives CDR1 SGHAT, CDR2 FQNNGV. V was trimmed by 2 bases and J by 2 bases, leaving 10 bases between them. CDR3: CASSLSGGPYEQYF. The DNA of the CDR3 is TGTGCCAGCAGCTTATCCGGCGGACCCTACGAGCAGTACTTC.

This CDR3 is CSAITGDYGYTF. CDR3 nucleotides: TGCAGTGCTATTACAGGGGACTATGGCTACACCTTC. The gene calls are TRBV20-1 and TRBJ1-2; 7 bases agree with TRBD1. The CDR3 runs to 12 residues. Germline V gene lookup returns CDR1 DFQATT and CDR2 SNEGSKA (reference sequence). The trim removed 4 bases at V and 3 bases at J, leaving 2 bases unmatched.

The gene calls are TRBV5-4 and TRBJ1-2, with 9 bases lining up with TRBD1. The CDR3 is 15 residues long. Germline assignment: CDR1 SGHNT and CDR2 YYREEE (reference sequence). J was trimmed by 2 bases and V by 0 bases; bases with no gene match: 2. CDR3 loop: CASSLETGGNYGYTF. Written as DNA, the CDR3 is TGTGCCAGCAGCTTGGAGACAGGGGGGAACTATGGCTACACCTTC.

V gene TRBV6-5 combines with J gene TRBJ1-2; TRBD1 matches 8 bases. CDR3 length: 15 residues. Unmatched junction bases numbered 6, after V lost 2 bases and J lost 4 bases. CDR1 is MNHEY, CDR2 SVGAGI, per germline. CDR3 sequence: CASSYRGQGAYGYTF. The CDR3 bases are TGTGCCAGCAGTTACCGCGGACAGGGCGCCTATGGCTACACCTTC.

The V and J genes are TRBV7-8 and TRBJ2-3; tentative D call: TRBD1 (6 bases). Trimming removed 2 bases from V and 4 bases from J, with 22 bases in between. CDR1 and CDR2 (germline): SGHVS, FQNEAQ. The CDR3 consists of 18 residues. CDR3 DNA sequence: TGTGCCAGCAGCTTAAGGATATCTGGGACAAGGGGTCCAGATACGCAGTATTTT. Its translation: CASSLRISGTRGPDTQYF. The full variable domain, rest sourced from reference TRBV7-8 and TRBJ2-3, is GAGVSQSPRYKVAKRGQDVALRCDPISGHVSLFWYQQALGQGPEFLTYFQNEAQLDKSGLPSDRFFAERPEGSVSTLKIQRTQQEDSAVYLCASSLRISGTRGPDTQYFGPGTRLTVL.

The chain couples TRBV14 to TRBJ1-2, with D uncertain. V was cut by 0 bases and J by 6 bases, with 11 bases left in between. This CDR3 comprises 14 residues. Germline V gene lookup returns CDR1 SGHDN and CDR2 FVKESK. CDR3 coding DNA: TGTGCCAGCAGCCAAGATACGACGGGGAATGGCTACACCTTC. This encodes CASSQDTTGNGYTF. Looking up the rest from reference TRBV14 and TRBJ1-2 gives the full variable domain: EAGVTQFPSHSVIEKGQTVTLRCDPISGHDNLYWYRRVMGKEIKFLLHFVKESKQDESGMPNNRFLAERTGGTYSTLKVQPAELEDSGVYFCASSQDTTGNGYTFGSGTRLTVV.

This chain joins TRBV20-1 and TRBJ2-5, with 11 bases aligning to TRBD2. V shed 1 base, J shed 3 bases, and the junction held 4 bases outside the gene matches. The V gene's germline CDR1 is DFQATT and CDR2 SNEGSKA (reference sequence). This CDR3 has 15 amino acids. CDR3 DNA sequence: TGCAGTGCTAGAGCGCTGGGACTAGCGGAAGAGACCCAGTACTTC. Translating it yields CSARALGLAEETQYF.

In regard to this clonotype: An end of the junction differs from the germline gene, which may be a read error. J is TRBJ1-1 and V is TRBV20-1; D gene ambiguous. CDR3 size: 10 residues. From germline, CDR1 is DFQATT and CDR2 SNEGSKA (reference sequence). The CDR3 loop is CSARLVRAFF. DNA of the CDR3: TGCAGTGCTAGACTTGTAAGGGCCTTTTTT.

J is TRBJ1-1 and V is TRBV29-1; 7 bases agree with TRBD1. This CDR3 has 12 residues. V shed 2 bases and J 4 bases; nucleotides not matched to a gene: 1. The germline CDR1 and CDR2 sequences are SQVTM and ANQGSEA. CDR3 sequence reads: CSVEKGATEAFF. The CDR3 coding sequence is TGCAGCGTTGAAAAGGGGGCCACTGAAGCTTTCTTT.

The chain joins TRBV28 to TRBJ1-2; D remains unclear. Germline CDR1 and CDR2: MDHEN and SYDVKM. CDR3 length: 11 residues. The germline V and J ends were trimmed by 5 bases and 2 bases, with 3 bases remaining between them. The CDR3 sequence: CASSQNYGYTF. Written as DNA, the CDR3 is TGTGCCAGCAGTCAGAACTATGGCTACACCTTC.

This clonotype showed up just a few times. V and J are TRBV2 and TRBJ2-7; 8 bases map to TRBD1. The CDR3 length is 14 residues. V lost 6 bases to trimming and J lost 2 bases; unmatched junction nucleotides: 6. CDR1 and CDR2 from the germline V gene are SNHLY and FYNNEI. The CDR3, as DNA: TGTGCCAGCAGGGAGGACAGGGCAGCCTACGAGCAGTACTTC. Amino acid sequence: CASREDRAAYEQYF.

The CDR3 spells CASSNTGVATEAFF. As DNA, the CDR3 is TGTGCCAGCAGTAACACAGGGGTGGCCACTGAAGCTTTCTTT. This chain joins TRBV28 and TRBJ1-1; 7 bases are a match to TRBD1. Germline CDR1 MDHEN, CDR2 SYDVKM. The junction had 7 bases not matched to a gene; V was cut back by 5 bases and J by 4 bases. The CDR3 extends over 14 amino acids.

The rearrangement uses TRBV19 and TRBJ1-2; no clear D gene. Germline V CDR1 and CDR2: LNHDA, SQIVND (reference sequence). This CDR3 contains 12 residues. V lost 6 bases to trimming and J lost 7 bases, with 12 bases between them. As DNA, the CDR3 is TGTGCCAGTAGCGCGGACCGTCTTGGCTACACCTTC. Protein product: CASSADRLGYTF. Full variable domain (missing parts from reference TRBV19 and TRBJ1-2): DGGITQSPKYLFRKEGQNVTLSCEQNLNHDAMYWYRQDPGQGLRLIYYSQIVNDFQKGDIAEGYSVSREKKESFPLTVTSAQKNPTAFYLCASSADRLGYTFGSGTRLTVV.

On this clonotype itself: An end of the junction does not agree with germline; a read error may underlie this. The chain carries TRBV5-3 and TRBJ1-2; D is undetermined. TRBV5-3 is an open reading frame whose function is uncertain. CDR3 length: 14 residues. The CDR3 DNA reads as TGTGCCAGCAGCTTCTCGTCCAGTAACTATGGCTACACCTTC. Translating it yields CASSFSSSNYGYTF.

The genes are TRBV10-3 and TRBJ2-2; D remains ambiguous. The CDR3 covers 12 residues. V gave up 6 bases and J gave up 1 base, with 3 bases separating them. Per the germline V gene, CDR1 is ENHRY and CDR2 is SYGVKD. CDR3 amino acids: CAIRQNTGELFF. The CDR3 DNA reads TGTGCCATCAGACAGAACACCGGGGAGCTGTTTTTT.

The CDR3 DNA reads TGTGCCAGCACCCGGACAGGGGGCGTTGGCACCGGGGAGCTGTTTTTT. This translates into CASTRTGGVGTGELFF. The chain employs TRBV6-1 and TRBJ2-2, with TRBD1 identical over 11 bases. Germline loops: CDR1 MNHNS, CDR2 SASEGT. Trimming removed 7 bases from V and 4 bases from J; junction bases left unmatched: 8. The CDR3 runs to 16 residues.

J is TRBJ2-1 and V is TRBV24-1; TRBD1 matches at 9 bases. Losses at the gene ends were 1 base for V and 5 bases for J; bases not matched to a gene: 2. The CDR3 is 15 amino acids. Germline assignment: CDR1 KGHDR and CDR2 SFDVKD. The CDR3 is CATSDLGTGNNEQFF. The CDR3 DNA is TGTGCCACCAGTGATTTAGGGACAGGGAACAATGAGCAGTTCTTC.

This clonotype was counted between two and nine times. V gene TRBV7-7 combines with J gene TRBJ2-5; 9 bases map to TRBD2. V trimming: 2 bases; J trimming: 4 bases; junction bases outside the gene matches: 5. Germline V gene data show CDR1 as SSHAT and CDR2 as FNYEAQ (reference sequence). The CDR3 sequence is 15 residues long. CDR3 DNA: TGTGCCAGCAGCTTACAGAGCGGGGGGATAGAGACCCAGTACTTC. It specifies CASSLQSGGIETQYF.

This clonotype was counted between two and nine times. The V call is TRBV20-1, the J call TRBJ2-1, with D maybe TRBD1 (5 bases). This CDR3 is built from 13 residues. The V gene lost 5 bases and the J gene lost 8 bases, with 16 bases spanning the gap. Germline-derived CDR1 and CDR2 are DFQATT and SNEGSKA (reference sequence). DNA of the CDR3: TGCAGTGCTTCCCAGGGTGTCGTCGATGAGCAGTTCTTC. It yields the protein CSASQGVVDEQFF.

The V call is TRBV19, the J call TRBJ1-4; no definite D call. Deletions cut 8 bases from V and 11 bases from J, with 15 bases between. The CDR3 has 12 amino acids. CDR1 LNHDA and CDR2 SQIVND come from the germline V gene (reference sequence). In DNA, the CDR3 is TGTGCCAGTTCGGATTCCGCGTGGAAACTGTTTTTT. Translated: CASSDSAWKLFF.